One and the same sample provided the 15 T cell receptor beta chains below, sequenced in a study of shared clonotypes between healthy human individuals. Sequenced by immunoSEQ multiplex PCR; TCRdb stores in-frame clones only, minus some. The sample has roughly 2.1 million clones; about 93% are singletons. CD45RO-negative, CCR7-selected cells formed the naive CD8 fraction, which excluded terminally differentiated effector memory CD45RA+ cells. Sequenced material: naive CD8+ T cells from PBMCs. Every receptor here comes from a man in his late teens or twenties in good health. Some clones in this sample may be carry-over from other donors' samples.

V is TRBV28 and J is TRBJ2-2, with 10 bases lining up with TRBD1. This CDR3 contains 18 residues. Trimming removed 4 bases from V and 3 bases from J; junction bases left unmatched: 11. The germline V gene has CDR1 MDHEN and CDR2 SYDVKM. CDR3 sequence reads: CASSSPRTGGIDTGELFF. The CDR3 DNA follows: TGTGCCAGCAGTTCCCCAAGGACAGGGGGTATAGACACCGGGGAGCTGTTTTTT.

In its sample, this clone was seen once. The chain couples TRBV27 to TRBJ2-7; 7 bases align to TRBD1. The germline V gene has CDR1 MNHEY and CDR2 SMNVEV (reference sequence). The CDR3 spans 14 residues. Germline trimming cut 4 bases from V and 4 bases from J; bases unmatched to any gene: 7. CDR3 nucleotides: TGTGCCAGCAGTTCAACCGGGACAGAGTACGAGCAGTACTTC. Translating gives CASSSTGTEYEQYF.

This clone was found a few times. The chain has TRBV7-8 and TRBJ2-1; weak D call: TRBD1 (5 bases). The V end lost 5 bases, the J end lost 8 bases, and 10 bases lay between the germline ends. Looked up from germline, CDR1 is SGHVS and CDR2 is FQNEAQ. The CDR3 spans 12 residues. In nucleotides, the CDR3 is TGTGCCAGCAGCCCGCAGGGCGATGAGCAGTTCTTC. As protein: CASSPQGDEQFF.

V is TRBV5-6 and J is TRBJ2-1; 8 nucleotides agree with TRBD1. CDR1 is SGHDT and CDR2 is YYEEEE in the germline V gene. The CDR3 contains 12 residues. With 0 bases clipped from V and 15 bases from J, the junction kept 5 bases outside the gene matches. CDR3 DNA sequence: TGTGCCAGCAGCTTGGCAGGGGGCGAGGGGTTCTTC. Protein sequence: CASSLAGGEGFF.

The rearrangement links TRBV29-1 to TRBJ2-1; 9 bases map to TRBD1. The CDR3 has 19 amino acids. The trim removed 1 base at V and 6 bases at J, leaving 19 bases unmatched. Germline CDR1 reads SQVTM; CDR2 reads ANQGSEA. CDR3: CSVEGTGASWTRIPNEQFF. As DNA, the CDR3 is TGCAGCGTTGAAGGGACAGGGGCTTCCTGGACTAGGATCCCCAATGAGCAGTTCTTC.

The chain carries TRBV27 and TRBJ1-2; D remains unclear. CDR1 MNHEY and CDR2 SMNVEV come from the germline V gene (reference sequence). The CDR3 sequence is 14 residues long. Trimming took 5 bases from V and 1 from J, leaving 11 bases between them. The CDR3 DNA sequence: TGTGCCAGCAGTCCGATGATGGGTAACTATGGCTACACCTTC. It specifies CASSPMMGNYGYTF.

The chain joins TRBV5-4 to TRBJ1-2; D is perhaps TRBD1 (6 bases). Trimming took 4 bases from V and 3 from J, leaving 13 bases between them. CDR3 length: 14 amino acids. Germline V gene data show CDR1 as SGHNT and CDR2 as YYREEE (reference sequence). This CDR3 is CASSIETGYYGYTF. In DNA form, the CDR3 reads TGTGCCAGCAGCATAGAAACAGGGTACTATGGCTACACCTTC.

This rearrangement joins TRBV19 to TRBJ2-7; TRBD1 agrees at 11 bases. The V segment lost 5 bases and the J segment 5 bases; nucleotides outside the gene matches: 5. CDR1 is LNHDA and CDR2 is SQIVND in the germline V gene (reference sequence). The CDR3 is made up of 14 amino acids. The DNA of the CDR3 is TGTGCCAGTAGTCCACGGACAGGGGGCGACGAGCAGTACTTC. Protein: CASSPRTGGDEQYF.

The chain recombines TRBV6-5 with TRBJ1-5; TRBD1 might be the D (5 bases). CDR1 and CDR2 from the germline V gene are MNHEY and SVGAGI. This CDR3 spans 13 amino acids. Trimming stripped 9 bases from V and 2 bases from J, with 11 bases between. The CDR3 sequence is CASGPGRNQPQHF. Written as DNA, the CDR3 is TGTGCCAGTGGACCGGGGCGCAATCAGCCCCAGCATTTT.

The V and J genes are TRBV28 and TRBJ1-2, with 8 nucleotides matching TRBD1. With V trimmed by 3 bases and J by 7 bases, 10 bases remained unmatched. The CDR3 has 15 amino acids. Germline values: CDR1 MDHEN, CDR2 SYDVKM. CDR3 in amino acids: CASSFTGQDPFGYTF. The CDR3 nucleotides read TGTGCCAGCAGTTTTACGGGACAGGACCCGTTTGGCTACACCTTC.

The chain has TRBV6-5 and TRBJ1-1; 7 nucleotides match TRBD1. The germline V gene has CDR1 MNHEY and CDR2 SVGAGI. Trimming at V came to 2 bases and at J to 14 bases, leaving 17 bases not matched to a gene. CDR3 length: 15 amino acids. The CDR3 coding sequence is TGTGCCAGCAGTTACGGCGAGGAGTTAACAGGGGTTAGGTTCTTT. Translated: CASSYGEELTGVRFF.

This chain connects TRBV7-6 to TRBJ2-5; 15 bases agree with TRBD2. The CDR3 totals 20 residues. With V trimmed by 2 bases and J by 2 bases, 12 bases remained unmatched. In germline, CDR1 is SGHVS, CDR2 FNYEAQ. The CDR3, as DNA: TGTGCCAGCAGCTTATTGGCCGGACTAGCGGGAGGGCTAGGACAAGAGACCCAGTACTTC. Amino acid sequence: CASSLLAGLAGGLGQETQYF.

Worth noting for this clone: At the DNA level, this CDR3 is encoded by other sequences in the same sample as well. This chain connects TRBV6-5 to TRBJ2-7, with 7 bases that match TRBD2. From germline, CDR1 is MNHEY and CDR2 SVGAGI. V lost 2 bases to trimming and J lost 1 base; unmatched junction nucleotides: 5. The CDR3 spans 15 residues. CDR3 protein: CASSYGGGGSYEQYF. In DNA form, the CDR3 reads TGTGCCAGCAGTTACGGGGGGGGAGGGTCCTACGAGCAGTACTTC.

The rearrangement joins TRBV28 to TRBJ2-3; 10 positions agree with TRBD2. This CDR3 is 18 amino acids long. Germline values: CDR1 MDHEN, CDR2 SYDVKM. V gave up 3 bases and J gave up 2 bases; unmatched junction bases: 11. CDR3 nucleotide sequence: TGTGCCAGCAGTTTGCTAGCGGGAGAGCCTACAAACACAGATACGCAGTATTTT. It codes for CASSLLAGEPTNTDTQYF.

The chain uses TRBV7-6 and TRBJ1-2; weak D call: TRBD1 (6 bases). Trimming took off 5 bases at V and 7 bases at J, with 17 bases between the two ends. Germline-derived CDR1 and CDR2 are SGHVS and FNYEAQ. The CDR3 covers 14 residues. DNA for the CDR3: TGTGCCAGCAGCCAGGCTGGGGGGCGCGGTGGCTACACCTTC. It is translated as CASSQAGGRGGYTF. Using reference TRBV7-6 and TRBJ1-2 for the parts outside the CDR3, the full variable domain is GAGVSQSPRYKVTKRGQDVALRCDPISGHVSLYWYRQALGQGPEFLTYFNYEAQQDKSGLPNDRFSAERPEGSISTLTIQRTEQRDSAMYRCASSQAGGRGGYTFGSGTRLTVV.